This T cell receptor (beta chain) was captured by sequencing in a study of chemoradiotherapy in HPV16-positive cancers. Clones were sequenced by immunoSEQ multiplex PCR, and TCRdb holds only the in-frame ones, with some missing. The sample yields fewer than 40,000 clones, about four fifths seen once. This clone ranks as medium-sized. This CDR3 has 14 amino acids. The ends lost 11 bases at V and 0 bases at J; junction bases unmatched: 5. The germline CDR1 and CDR2 sequences are MDHEN and SYDVKM. The source was blood, collected from a patient who underwent chemoradiotherapy. This rearrangement joins TRBV28 to TRBJ2-2, with TRBD2 identical over 8 bases. This clonotype was obtained from a human donor with HPV-associated anogenital cancer. Here the CDR3 reads CAVGGAPNTGELFF. CDR3 DNA sequence: TGTGCCGTCGGGGGGGCTCCGAACACCGGGGAGCTGTTTTTT.